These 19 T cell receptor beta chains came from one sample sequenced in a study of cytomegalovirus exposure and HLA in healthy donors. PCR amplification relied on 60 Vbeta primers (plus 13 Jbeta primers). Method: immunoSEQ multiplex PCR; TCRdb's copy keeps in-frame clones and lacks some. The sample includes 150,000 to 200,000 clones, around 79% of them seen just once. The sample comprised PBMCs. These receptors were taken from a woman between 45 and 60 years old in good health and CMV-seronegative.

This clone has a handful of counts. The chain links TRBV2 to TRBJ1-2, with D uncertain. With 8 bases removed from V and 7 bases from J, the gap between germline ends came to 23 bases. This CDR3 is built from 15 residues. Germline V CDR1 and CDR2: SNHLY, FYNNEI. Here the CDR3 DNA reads TGTGCCAGCGACCCGCCGGGAGGGATGGTAGTTGGCTACACCTTC. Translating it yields CASDPPGGMVVGYTF.

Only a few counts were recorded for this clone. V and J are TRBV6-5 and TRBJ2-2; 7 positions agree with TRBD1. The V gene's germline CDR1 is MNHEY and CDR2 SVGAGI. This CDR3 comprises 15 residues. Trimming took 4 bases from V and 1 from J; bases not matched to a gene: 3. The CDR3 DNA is TGTGCCAGCAGTTTGAGGACAGGGAACACCGGGGAGCTGTTTTTT. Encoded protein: CASSLRTGNTGELFF.

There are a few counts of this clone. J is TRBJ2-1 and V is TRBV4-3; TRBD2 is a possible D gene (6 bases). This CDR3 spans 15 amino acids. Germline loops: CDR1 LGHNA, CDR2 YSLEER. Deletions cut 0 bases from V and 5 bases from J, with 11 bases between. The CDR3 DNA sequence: TGCGCCAGCAGCCAAGAAGAGGTAGCGGACAATGAGCAGTTCTTC. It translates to CASSQEEVADNEQFF.

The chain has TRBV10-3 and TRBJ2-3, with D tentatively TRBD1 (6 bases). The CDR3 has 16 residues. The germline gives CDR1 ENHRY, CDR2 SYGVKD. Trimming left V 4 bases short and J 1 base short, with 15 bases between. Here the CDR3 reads CAISGQGLRGTDTQYF. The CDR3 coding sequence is TGTGCCATCAGTGGCCAGGGGTTGAGGGGCACAGATACGCAGTATTTT.

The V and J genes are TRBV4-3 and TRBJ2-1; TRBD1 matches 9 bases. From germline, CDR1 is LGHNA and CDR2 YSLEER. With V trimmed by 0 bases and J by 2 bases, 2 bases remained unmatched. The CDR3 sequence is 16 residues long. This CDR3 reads CASSQEGTGTYNEQFF. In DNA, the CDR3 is TGCGCCAGCAGCCAAGAGGGGACAGGGACCTACAATGAGCAGTTCTTC.

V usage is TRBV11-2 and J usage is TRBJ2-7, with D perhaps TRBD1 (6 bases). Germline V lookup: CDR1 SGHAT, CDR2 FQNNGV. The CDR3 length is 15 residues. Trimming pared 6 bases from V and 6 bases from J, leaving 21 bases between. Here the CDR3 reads CASSRLQGPTIEQYF. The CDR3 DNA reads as TGTGCCAGCAGTCGATTACAGGGCCCTACAATCGAGCAGTACTTC.

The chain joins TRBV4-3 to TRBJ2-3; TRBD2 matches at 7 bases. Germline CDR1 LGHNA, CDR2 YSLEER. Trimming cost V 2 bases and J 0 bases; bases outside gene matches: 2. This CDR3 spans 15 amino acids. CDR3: CASSQLAESTDTQYF. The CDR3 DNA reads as TGCGCCAGCAGCCAACTAGCGGAGAGCACAGATACGCAGTATTTT.

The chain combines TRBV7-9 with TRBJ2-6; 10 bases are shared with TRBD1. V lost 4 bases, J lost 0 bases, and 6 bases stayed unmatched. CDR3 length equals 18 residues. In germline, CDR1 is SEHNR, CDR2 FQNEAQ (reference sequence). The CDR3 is CASSSRTGGDSGANVLTF. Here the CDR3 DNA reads TGTGCCAGCAGCTCGCGGACAGGGGGAGACTCTGGGGCCAACGTCCTGACTTTC.

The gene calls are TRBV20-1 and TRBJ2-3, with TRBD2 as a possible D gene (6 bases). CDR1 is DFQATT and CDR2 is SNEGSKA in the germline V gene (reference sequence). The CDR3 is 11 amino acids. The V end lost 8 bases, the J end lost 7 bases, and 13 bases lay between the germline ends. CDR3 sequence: CSKWRANTQYF. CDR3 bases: TGCAGTAAATGGAGGGCAAATACGCAGTATTTT.

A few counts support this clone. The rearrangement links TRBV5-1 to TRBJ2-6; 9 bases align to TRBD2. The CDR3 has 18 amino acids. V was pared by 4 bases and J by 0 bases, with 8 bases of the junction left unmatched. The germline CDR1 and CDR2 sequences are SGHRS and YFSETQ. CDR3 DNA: TGCGCCAGCAGCGTGGCGGGGGGGGCCGCCTCTGGGGCCAACGTCCTGACTTTC. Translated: CASSVAGGAASGANVLTF.

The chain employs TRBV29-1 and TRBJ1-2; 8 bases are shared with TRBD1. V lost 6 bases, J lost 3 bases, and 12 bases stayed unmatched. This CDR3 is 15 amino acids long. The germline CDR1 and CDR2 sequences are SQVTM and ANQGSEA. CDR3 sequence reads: CSVSLTGDNDYGYTF. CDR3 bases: TGCAGCGTAAGTCTGACAGGGGATAACGACTATGGCTACACCTTC.

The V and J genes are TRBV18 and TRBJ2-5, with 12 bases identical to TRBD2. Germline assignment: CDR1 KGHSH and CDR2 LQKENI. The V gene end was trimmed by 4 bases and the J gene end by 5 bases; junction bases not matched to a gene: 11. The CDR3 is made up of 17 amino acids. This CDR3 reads CASSLIQTSGRWETQYF. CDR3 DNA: TGTGCCAGCTCACTGATTCAGACTAGCGGGAGATGGGAGACCCAGTACTTC.

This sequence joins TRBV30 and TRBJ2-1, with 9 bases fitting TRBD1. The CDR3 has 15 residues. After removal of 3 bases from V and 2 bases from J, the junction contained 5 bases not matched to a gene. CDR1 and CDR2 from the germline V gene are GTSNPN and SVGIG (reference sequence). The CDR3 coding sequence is TGTGCCTGGAGCGTTAACAGGGGGCCCTACAATGAGCAGTTCTTC. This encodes CAWSVNRGPYNEQFF.

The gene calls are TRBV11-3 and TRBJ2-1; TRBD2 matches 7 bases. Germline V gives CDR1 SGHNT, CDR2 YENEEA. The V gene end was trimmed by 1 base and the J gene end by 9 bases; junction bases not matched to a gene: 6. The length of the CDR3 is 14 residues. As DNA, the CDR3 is TGTGCCAGCAGCTTAGGGGCAGGGAGGGCTGAGCAGTTCTTC. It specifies CASSLGAGRAEQFF.

CDR3: CASTPAAGPIRSYTF. The CDR3 nucleotides read TGTGCCAGTACCCCCGCGGCAGGGCCTATTCGAAGCTACACCTTC. The chain employs TRBV19 and TRBJ1-2; tentatively, D is TRBD1 (5 bases). The CDR3 has 15 amino acids. Trimming cost V 7 bases and J 9 bases, with 24 bases left between them. CDR1 is LNHDA and CDR2 is SQIVND in the germline V gene (reference sequence).

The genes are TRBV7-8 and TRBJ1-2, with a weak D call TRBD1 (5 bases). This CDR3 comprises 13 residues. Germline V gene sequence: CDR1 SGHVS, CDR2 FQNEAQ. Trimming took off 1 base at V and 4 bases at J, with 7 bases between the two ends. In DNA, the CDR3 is TGTGCCAGCAGCTTAGGCAGGGCCTATGGCTACACCTTC. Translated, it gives CASSLGRAYGYTF.

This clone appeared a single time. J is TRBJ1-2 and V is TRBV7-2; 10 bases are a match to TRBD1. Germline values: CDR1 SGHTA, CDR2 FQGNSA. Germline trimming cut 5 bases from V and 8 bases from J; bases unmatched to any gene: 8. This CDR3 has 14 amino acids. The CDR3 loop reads CASSLDRGPVGYTF. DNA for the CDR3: TGTGCCAGCAGCCTAGACAGGGGGCCGGTAGGCTACACCTTC. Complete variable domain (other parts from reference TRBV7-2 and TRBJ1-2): GAGVSQSPSNKVTEKGKDVELRCDPISGHTALYWYRQSLGQGLEFLIYFQGNSAPDKSGLPSDRFSAERTGGSVSTLTIQRTQQEDSAVYLCASSLDRGPVGYTFGSGTRLTVV.

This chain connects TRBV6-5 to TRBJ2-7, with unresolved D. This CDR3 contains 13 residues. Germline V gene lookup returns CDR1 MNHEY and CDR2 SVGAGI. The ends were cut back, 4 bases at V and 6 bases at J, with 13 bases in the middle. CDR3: CASSLEADREQYF. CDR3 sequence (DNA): TGTGCCAGCAGTTTAGAGGCAGACCGCGAGCAGTACTTC.

This CDR3 reads CASSLAPSGISYEQYF. CDR3 DNA sequence: TGTGCCAGCAGCTTGGCCCCTAGCGGGATTTCGTACGAGCAGTACTTC. The rearrangement joins TRBV5-5 to TRBJ2-7, with 9 bases aligning to TRBD2. The CDR3 contains 16 residues. J gave up 4 bases and V 0 bases, and 8 bases lay outside the gene matches. CDR1 SGHKS and CDR2 YYEKEE come from the germline V gene (reference sequence).